Sequencing of this T cell receptor (beta chain) was carried out in a study of OX40 agonist ivuxolimab in advanced cancers. The wider study: With a range of 23 to 79, age averaged 60 years, and around 83% were male. Partial responses were recorded for three patients, including one with hepatocellular carcinoma and two with cutaneous melanoma. Study results and limitations: Mean expanded clone counts were higher in CD8+ than CD4+ T cells.

V lost 4 bases to trimming and J lost 8 bases, with 20 bases between them. Germline assignment: CDR1 SGHDT and CDR2 YYEEEE. There are 15 residues in the CDR3. With respect to this clone: Its antigen is unidentified.

TCRdb keeps only in-frame clones here, not all; method: immunoSEQ multiplex PCR. The sample contains about 69,000 clones, 90% of which appear only once. Peripheral blood came from all dose cohorts at three timepoints. This clonotype was obtained from an adult with an advanced solid tumor such as melanoma, head and neck, liver or kidney cancer. The starting material was CD4+ or CD8+ T cells sorted from blood, obtained in a trial of the OX40 agonist ivuxolimab. V is TRBV5-6 and J is TRBJ2-3; possibly TRBD2 for D (5 bases). The CDR3 sequence is CASSLSGTAPVTQYF. DNA of the CDR3: TGTGCCAGCAGCCTCAGCGGTACGGCGCCGGTTACGCAGTATTTT.